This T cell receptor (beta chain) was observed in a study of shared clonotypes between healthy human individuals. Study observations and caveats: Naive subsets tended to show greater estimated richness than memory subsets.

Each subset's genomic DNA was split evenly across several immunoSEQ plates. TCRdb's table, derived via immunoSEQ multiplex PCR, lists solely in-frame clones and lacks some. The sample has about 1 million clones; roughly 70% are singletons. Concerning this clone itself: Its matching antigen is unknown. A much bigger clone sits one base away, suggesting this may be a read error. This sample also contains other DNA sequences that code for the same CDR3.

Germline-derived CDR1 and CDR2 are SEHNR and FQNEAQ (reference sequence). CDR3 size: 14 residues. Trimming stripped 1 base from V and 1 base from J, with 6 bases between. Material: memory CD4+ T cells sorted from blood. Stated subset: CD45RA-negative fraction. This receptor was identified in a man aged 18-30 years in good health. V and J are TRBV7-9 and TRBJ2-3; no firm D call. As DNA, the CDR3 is TGTGCCAGCAGCTTAGGGCAGGGCACAGATACGCAGTATTTT. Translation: CASSLGQGTDTQYF.